This entry lists 18 T cell receptor beta chains sequenced from one sample in a study of tumor-infiltrating lymphocytes in oesophageal squamous cell carcinoma. MiXCR, run by TCRdb on the PCR reads, gives a single entry per CDR3 protein. The table includes 18,000 or so distinct CDR3 sequences, around 44% detected once. The sequenced sample was esophageal tumor tissue. The receptors were gathered from a male donor with esophageal squamous cell carcinoma.

This clonotype was found a few times. This may be a read error: a much more frequent sequence differs by one nucleotide. V usage is TRBV6-1 and J usage is TRBJ2-5; D is perhaps TRBD1 (6 bases). Per germline, CDR1 MNHNS and CDR2 SASEGT. The CDR3 length is 14 residues. Trimming cost V 4 bases and J 11 bases, with 20 bases left between them. For the CDR3, the DNA is TGTGCCAGCAGTGGAGGTTGGGGGCGGAATGAGCAGTACTTC. It is translated as CASSGGWGRNEQYF.

This chain connects TRBV7-9 to TRBJ2-2; 13 bases are shared with TRBD2. The V gene's germline CDR1 is SEHNR and CDR2 FQNEAQ (reference sequence). The V and J ends lost 1 base and 0 bases, in that order; junction bases with no gene match: 5. CDR3 length: 19 amino acids. The CDR3 DNA is TGTGCCAGCAGCTTAGGTGTGACTAGCGGGAGGACGAACACCGGGGAGCTGTTTTTT. Encoded protein: CASSLGVTSGRTNTGELFF.

The chain employs TRBV7-3 and TRBJ1-1; the D gene is possibly TRBD2 (6 bases). TRBJ2-1 explains the end of the DNA better; the J call may be wrong. This CDR3 region has 15 residues. CDR1 and CDR2 from the germline V gene are SGHTA and FQGTGA. CDR3 protein: CASSLIAGSYNEQFF. The CDR3 DNA follows: TGTGCCAGCAGCTTAATCGCGGGAAGCTACAATGAGCAGTTCTTC.

This clonotype has just one count. The CDR3 does not end in the conserved phenylalanine or tryptophan, so this is likely a read error. No DNA is shown, since the ends of the CDR3 on it are uncertain; the CDR3 is the one TCRdb lists. The V gene is TRBV9, the J gene TRBJ2-6; the table gives TRBD1 as D, unverified against the DNA. The V gene's germline CDR1 is SGDLS and CDR2 YYNGEE. A total of 9 residues make up the CDR3, ends included. The CDR3 is CASSVAEGT.

This clonotype came up a few times. V usage is TRBV9 and J usage is TRBJ2-3, with 8 bases fitting TRBD2. CDR3 size: 16 residues. Germline V CDR1 and CDR2: SGDLS, YYNGEE. The V and J ends lost 3 bases and 1 base, in that order; junction bases with no gene match: 7. This CDR3 is CASSGEETSGTDTQYF. For the CDR3, the DNA is TGTGCCAGCAGCGGGGAGGAGACTAGCGGCACAGATACGCAGTATTTT.

The sample holds many counts of this clonotype. V gene TRBV7-3 combines with J gene TRBJ2-7; weak D call: TRBD2 (5 bases). Germline V gene lookup returns CDR1 SGHTA and CDR2 FQGTGA. This CDR3 comprises 16 residues. Trimming cost V 1 base and J 7 bases, with 20 bases left between them. The CDR3 is CASSLRASKGWDEQYF. The CDR3 DNA reads as TGTGCCAGCAGCTTAAGAGCTAGCAAGGGTTGGGATGAGCAGTACTTC.

This clonotype is medium-sized within its sample. The chain employs TRBV7-6 and TRBJ2-1; 7 positions match TRBD1. Germline loops: CDR1 SGHVS, CDR2 FNYEAQ. There are 13 residues in the CDR3. Trimming removed 3 bases from V and 5 bases from J; junction bases left unmatched: 1. The CDR3 DNA is TGTGCCAGCAGCTTCGACAGGGACAATGAGCAGTTCTTC. This translates into CASSFDRDNEQFF.

The rearrangement joins TRBV18 to TRBJ2-7; 9 positions agree with TRBD2. There are 12 residues in the CDR3. Trimming cost V 1 base and J 10 bases; bases outside gene matches: 2. Per germline, CDR1 KGHSH and CDR2 LQKENI. For the CDR3, the DNA is TGTGCCAGCTCACCACAGCGGGGGGCCCAGTACTTC. Its translation: CASSPQRGAQYF.

This clonotype has ten or more counts. The chain uses TRBV11-2 and TRBJ2-1; perhaps TRBD2 as D (6 bases). The assigned J gene may be wrong: the sequence end matches TRBJ2-7 better. This CDR3 has 17 residues. Germline loops: CDR1 SGHAT, CDR2 FQNNGV. The CDR3 coding sequence is TGTGCCAGCAGCCCGGGCGGGGCGGGGTCCTCCTACAATGAGCAGTACTTC. Protein sequence: CASSPGGAGSSYNEQYF.

This clonotype was counted a few times. The chain links TRBV6-1 to TRBJ2-2; D possibly corresponds to TRBD1 (6 bases). Germline values: CDR1 MNHNS, CDR2 SASEGT. The CDR3 consists of 14 residues. The germline V and J ends were trimmed by 6 bases and 6 bases, with 14 bases remaining between them. CDR3 coding DNA: TGTGCCAGCAGCCCCTACAGGGCCTCCGGGGAGCTGTTTTTT. This encodes CASSPYRASGELFF.

This clonotype occurred a few times. The chain combines TRBV9 with TRBJ2-1, with 12 bases identical to TRBD2. Germline trimming cut 0 bases from V and 10 bases from J; bases unmatched to any gene: 14. The CDR3 covers 18 residues. Germline CDR1 SGDLS, CDR2 YYNGEE. The DNA of the CDR3 is TGTGCCAGCAGCGTAGCTACCGGGCTAGCGGGAGGGCCAGAAGAGCAGTTCTTC. It codes for CASSVATGLAGGPEEQFF. Complete variable domain (other parts from reference TRBV9 and TRBJ2-1): DSGVTQTPKHLITATGQRVTLRCSPRSGDLSVYWYQQSLDQGLQFLIQYYNGEERAKGNILERFSAQQFPDLHSELNLSSLELGDSALYFCASSVATGLAGGPEEQFFGPGTRLTVL.

This clonotype occurred a few times. The chain joins TRBV5-4 to TRBJ2-3, with a weak D call TRBD2 (5 bases). There are 14 residues in the CDR3. Trimming pared 0 bases from V and 14 bases from J, leaving 19 bases between. Germline CDR1 reads SGHNT; CDR2 reads YYREEE (reference sequence). The CDR3 is CASSLGGFTGELYF. The CDR3 DNA follows: TGTGCCAGCAGCTTGGGCGGGTTCACCGGGGAGCTGTATTTT.

In its sample, this clonotype is medium-sized. The rearrangement links TRBV6-1 to TRBJ1-2; TRBD1 matches 7 bases. The CDR3 is 13 residues long. From germline, CDR1 is MNHNS and CDR2 SASEGT. Germline trimming cut 5 bases from V and 8 bases from J; bases unmatched to any gene: 8. CDR3 amino acids: CASSYRQGEGYTF. CDR3 coding DNA: TGTGCCAGCAGTTATAGACAGGGCGAAGGCTACACCTTC.

CDR3 protein: CASRPGGFGGELFF. CDR3 DNA sequence: TGTGCCAGCAGACCGGGGGGGTTCGGCGGGGAGCTGTTTTTT. V and J are TRBV6-5 and TRBJ2-2; TRBD2 aligns across 8 bases. There are 14 residues in the CDR3. Unmatched junction bases numbered 7, after V lost 6 bases and J lost 7 bases. Germline CDR1 and CDR2: MNHEY and SVGAGI.

This rearrangement joins TRBV6-1 to TRBJ2-5; 9 bases line up with TRBD2. The J call may be in error: the DNA end matches TRBJ2-1 better. Per germline, CDR1 MNHNS and CDR2 SASEGT. The CDR3 loop spans 15 amino acids. CDR3 amino acids: CASSDWAGGYNEQFF. The CDR3 nucleotides read TGTGCCAGCAGTGATTGGGCGGGGGGGTACAATGAGCAGTTCTTC.

The chain employs TRBV11-2 and TRBJ2-4; 9 nucleotides match TRBD2. The J call is uncertain, as TRBJ2-1 better fits the DNA end. This CDR3 comprises 14 residues. Germline assignment: CDR1 SGHAT and CDR2 FQNNGV. CDR3 nucleotide sequence: TGTGCCAGCAGCGGACTAGCGTACTACAATGAGCAGTTCTTC. This codes for CASSGLAYYNEQFF.

A remark on this clonotype: The conserved phenylalanine or tryptophan is not found at the CDR3 terminus, so this likely reflects a read error. The limits of the CDR3 on the DNA are not certain, so only TCRdb's listed CDR3 is given. The chain recombines TRBV7-4 with TRBJ2-5; no DNA check was done on the table's D call, TRBD1. The CDR3 has 17 amino acids, counting both end residues. Germline CDR1 reads SGHVT; CDR2 reads SQSDAQ. Here the CDR3 reads CASSSRTVNNSPLHFGN.

The genes are TRBV28 and TRBJ2-4; 8 nucleotides agree with TRBD2. Looked up from germline, CDR1 is MDHEN and CDR2 is SYDVKM. This CDR3 spans 19 amino acids. The V and J ends lost 3 bases and 13 bases, in that order; junction bases with no gene match: 26. The CDR3 coding sequence is TGTGCCAGCAGTTTCCCCCGGGCTCTTTCAAGCGGGGGCTGCAATGAGCAGTACTTC. This gives the protein CASSFPRALSSGGCNEQYF.